The 24 T cell receptor beta chains below were found in one sample sequenced in a study of T cell changes during pregnancy in multiple sclerosis. Here immunoSEQ multiplex PCR was the method, and the copy in TCRdb shows in-frame clones only, minus some. This sample has some 38,000 clones, with around nine tenths found just once. The source was CD8+ T cells from peripheral blood mononuclear cells, collected in the third trimester of pregnancy. These receptors originate from a female donor with multiple sclerosis, enrolled in a pregnancy study.

This clone turned up a few times. The V gene is TRBV5-1, the J gene TRBJ1-1; D not certain. The CDR3 is 12 residues long. Trimming took off 0 bases at V and 5 bases at J, with 5 bases between the two ends. The germline CDR1 and CDR2 sequences are SGHRS and YFSETQ. CDR3 loop: CASSLDGTEAFF. In DNA form, the CDR3 reads TGCGCCAGCAGCTTGGACGGGACTGAAGCTTTCTTT.

V is TRBV11-2 and J is TRBJ2-7; 7 bases align to TRBD1. Looked up from germline, CDR1 is SGHAT and CDR2 is FQNNGV. V was clipped by 3 bases and J by 4 bases; unmatched bases: 6. CDR3 size: 14 residues. CDR3 loop: CASSFGTVLYEQYF. The DNA for the CDR3 is TGTGCCAGCAGCTTCGGGACAGTGTTGTACGAGCAGTACTTC.

The rearrangement joins TRBV10-1 to TRBJ2-3; 10 bases align to TRBD1. Germline CDR1 WNHNN, CDR2 SYGVQD (reference sequence). V lost 8 bases and J lost 4; bases outside the gene matches: 9. The CDR3 runs to 15 residues. The CDR3 loop reads CASGDPGQGSDTQYF. In nucleotides, the CDR3 is TGCGCCAGCGGAGATCCGGGACAGGGGTCAGATACGCAGTATTTT.

This rearrangement joins TRBV11-1 to TRBJ2-7; D possibly corresponds to TRBD2 (6 bases). Germline values: CDR1 SGHAT, CDR2 FQDESV (reference sequence). CDR3 length equals 13 residues. V was cut by 5 bases and J by 6 bases, with 14 bases left in between. DNA of the CDR3: TGTGCCAGCAGCCGGTTGGGGGGAGCCGAGCAGTACTTC. Protein: CASSRLGGAEQYF.

V usage is TRBV5-1 and J usage is TRBJ2-3, with 11 bases aligning to TRBD2. The CDR3 length is 15 residues. CDR1 SGHRS and CDR2 YFSETQ come from the germline V gene. The V and J ends lost 6 bases and 5 bases, in that order; junction bases with no gene match: 8. This CDR3 reads CASKLAGGSGDTQYF. The DNA for the CDR3 is TGCGCCAGCAAATTAGCGGGGGGGAGTGGAGATACGCAGTATTTT.

The chain couples TRBV6-7 to TRBJ1-5, with D possibly matching TRBD1 (5 bases). TRBV6-7 counts as an open reading frame of uncertain function. With 0 bases removed from V and 9 bases from J, the gap between germline ends came to 9 bases. The CDR3 runs 13 residues. CDR3 protein: CASSYSKGMPQHF. DNA of the CDR3: TGTGCCAGCAGTTACTCGAAGGGGATGCCCCAGCATTTT.

The chain is built from TRBV15 and TRBJ1-5, with 12 bases matching TRBD1. Germline V gene lookup returns CDR1 LNHNV and CDR2 YYDKDF (reference sequence). The junction had 4 bases not matched to a gene; V was cut back by 0 bases and J by 7 bases. The CDR3 is made up of 16 amino acids. This CDR3 reads CATSREGTGGRQPQHF. CDR3 coding DNA: TGTGCCACCAGCAGAGAGGGGACAGGGGGCCGACAGCCCCAGCATTTT. The variable domain in full, with the rest retrieved from reference TRBV15 and TRBJ1-5, is DAMVIQNPRYQVTQFGKPVTLSCSQTLNHNVMYWYQQKSSQAPKLLFHYYDKDFNNEADTPDNFQSRRPNTSFCFLDIRSPGLGDTAMYLCATSREGTGGRQPQHFGDGTRLSIL.

The chain joins TRBV5-4 to TRBJ2-7; the match to TRBD1 covers 9 bases. Germline CDR1 and CDR2: SGHNT and YYREEE (reference sequence). Trimming at V came to 2 bases and at J to 6 bases, leaving 6 bases not matched to a gene. CDR3 length: 14 residues. CDR3 bases: TGTGCCAGCAGCTTCGGGACAGGGTGGATCGAGCAGTACTTC. Translated: CASSFGTGWIEQYF.

The chain recombines TRBV4-1 with TRBJ2-5; 7 bases agree with TRBD2. From germline, CDR1 is MGHRA and CDR2 YSYEKL. Trimming cost V 0 bases and J 7 bases; bases outside gene matches: 8. The CDR3 spans 15 residues. The DNA of the CDR3 is TGCGCCAGCAGCCAAGATCCTGGGGGGGTGGGGACCCAGTACTTC. Protein sequence: CASSQDPGGVGTQYF.

The chain joins TRBV9 to TRBJ1-2, with TRBD1 matching over 7 bases. The CDR3 runs 15 residues. Germline CDR1 reads SGDLS; CDR2 reads YYNGEE. V lost 0 bases to trimming and J lost 4 bases; unmatched junction nucleotides: 6. The CDR3 DNA follows: TGTGCCAGCAGCGTAGGCGGGGACAGCATCTATGGCTACACCTTC. This sequence encodes CASSVGGDSIYGYTF.

This clone was observed a few times. The chain recombines TRBV10-2 with TRBJ2-3; 10 bases are a match to TRBD2. The length of the CDR3 is 16 residues. CDR1 and CDR2 from the germline V gene are WSHSY and SAAADI. Unmatched junction bases numbered 8, after V lost 5 bases and J lost 3 bases. CDR3 loop: CASSYQRGGLTDTQYF. Written as DNA, the CDR3 is TGCGCCAGCAGTTATCAGCGGGGGGGTTTGACAGATACGCAGTATTTT.

V and J are TRBV21-1 and TRBJ1-2; the table assigns TRBD1, which was not confirmed against the DNA. TRBV21-1 is noted as a pseudogene. The CDR3 loop spans 14 amino acids. CDR3 residues: CASSKAGTRYGYTF. Here the CDR3 DNA reads TGTGCCAGCAGCAAAGCAGGGACAAGGTATGGCTACACCTTC.

This clone was detected once. This chain links TRBV4-1 with TRBJ1-2, with D maybe TRBD1 (5 bases). The V end lost 4 bases, the J end lost 8 bases, and 23 bases lay between the germline ends. The CDR3 sequence is 16 residues long. Per the germline V gene, CDR1 is MGHRA and CDR2 is YSYEKL. Written as DNA, the CDR3 is TGCGCCAGCAGCCCCCATCGAGGAGGAGGGGAAGGGGGCTACACCTTC. It yields the protein CASSPHRGGGEGGYTF.

The CDR3 DNA is TGTGCCAGCAGTGATAGTTTCGGGAATCAGCCCCAGCATTTT. Amino acids: CASSDSFGNQPQHF. V is TRBV2 and J is TRBJ1-5, with D unclear. The CDR3 sequence is 14 residues long. Between the trimmed V and J ends, which lost 3 bases and 4 bases, there was a span of 10 bases. CDR1 SNHLY and CDR2 FYNNEI come from the germline V gene.

The V call is TRBV7-9, the J call TRBJ1-4, with 9 bases matching TRBD1. This CDR3 comprises 15 residues. V lost 5 bases and J lost 6; bases outside the gene matches: 7. Germline CDR1 is SEHNR and CDR2 is FQNEAQ (reference sequence). CDR3 nucleotides: TGTGCCAGCAGCCTACAGACAGGGGGACATGAAAAACTGTTTTTT. This encodes CASSLQTGGHEKLFF.

This clone was recorded once. V and J are TRBV29-1 and TRBJ1-1; D is unresolved. V shed 0 bases and J shed 1 base, with 12 bases lying between them. The CDR3 spans 15 residues. Germline-derived CDR1 and CDR2 are SQVTM and ANQGSEA. The CDR3 sequence: CSVEDIRGGNTEAFF. CDR3 coding DNA: TGCAGCGTTGAAGATATTCGGGGAGGGAACACTGAAGCTTTCTTT.

The chain employs TRBV2 and TRBJ2-7; D possibly corresponds to TRBD1 (6 bases). The CDR3 runs to 14 residues. Germline CDR1 is SNHLY and CDR2 is FYNNEI. The germline V and J ends were trimmed by 4 bases and 3 bases, with 13 bases remaining between them. The CDR3 is CASSGTGKNYEQYF. The CDR3 DNA reads as TGTGCCAGCAGTGGTACAGGGAAGAACTACGAGCAGTACTTC.

The chain uses TRBV5-1 and TRBJ1-1; no definite D call. There are 17 residues in the CDR3. Looked up from germline, CDR1 is SGHRS and CDR2 is YFSETQ. Trimming left V 4 bases short and J 4 bases short, with 23 bases between. The CDR3: CASSQSPPFVESTEAFF. The DNA of the CDR3 is TGCGCCAGCAGCCAAAGCCCACCCTTTGTGGAGAGCACTGAAGCTTTCTTT.

The chain is built from TRBV28 and TRBJ2-5; the match to TRBD1 covers 9 bases. The length of the CDR3 is 15 residues. After removal of 2 bases from V and 6 bases from J, the junction contained 7 bases not matched to a gene. Germline V lookup: CDR1 MDHEN, CDR2 SYDVKM. The CDR3 DNA is TGTGCCAGCAGTTTACGCCGACAGGGGGTACAGACCCAGTACTTC. Its translation is CASSLRRQGVQTQYF.

V is TRBV7-2 and J is TRBJ1-2; 10 bases align to TRBD1. Trimming at V came to 5 bases and at J to 2 bases, leaving 5 bases not matched to a gene. Germline V gene data show CDR1 as SGHTA and CDR2 as FQGNSA. The CDR3 is made up of 15 amino acids. In DNA, the CDR3 is TGTGCCAGCAGCCTGGGACAGGGGCAAAACTATGGCTACACCTTC. Translating it yields CASSLGQGQNYGYTF.

The chain joins TRBV28 to TRBJ2-7; 7 nucleotides align to TRBD2. With V trimmed by 6 bases and J by 4 bases, 15 bases remained unmatched. Germline V gene lookup returns CDR1 MDHEN and CDR2 SYDVKM. This CDR3 contains 16 residues. The CDR3 loop reads CASSQPLAENWYEQYF. CDR3 bases: TGTGCCAGCAGCCAACCTCTAGCGGAAAACTGGTACGAGCAGTACTTC.

The V and J genes are TRBV5-6 and TRBJ2-1, with 8 bases that match TRBD1. V lost 0 bases to trimming and J lost 8 bases; unmatched junction nucleotides: 10. The CDR3 has 16 residues. Per the germline V gene, CDR1 is SGHDT and CDR2 is YYEEEE. CDR3: CASSLDWSNRGDEQFF. The CDR3, as DNA: TGTGCCAGCAGCTTGGATTGGAGCAACAGGGGGGATGAGCAGTTCTTC.

This sequence joins TRBV7-6 and TRBJ2-7, with 11 bases that match TRBD2. V was pared by 1 base and J by 3 bases, with 2 bases of the junction left unmatched. The CDR3 spans 15 residues. Germline CDR1 is SGHVS and CDR2 is FNYEAQ. This CDR3 is CASSLGSGGVYEQYF. DNA of the CDR3: TGTGCCAGCAGCTTAGGTAGCGGGGGGGTCTACGAGCAGTACTTC.

The chain links TRBV9 to TRBJ2-5, with a weak D call TRBD1 (6 bases). This CDR3 is 13 amino acids long. Germline CDR1 and CDR2: SGDLS and YYNGEE. Trimming left V 0 bases short and J 7 bases short, with 10 bases between. The CDR3 sequence is CASSVAVGGTQYF. CDR3 bases: TGTGCCAGCAGCGTAGCTGTAGGGGGGACCCAGTACTTC.